The present TCR beta chain was sequenced within a study of cytomegalovirus exposure and HLA in healthy donors. Study information: About 85 million unique TCRs from HLA-typed donors were held in an early release of data.

Turning to this clone: The antigen is unknown.

The study ran its PCR with 60 Vbeta and 13 Jbeta primers. TCRdb keeps only in-frame clones here, not all; method: immunoSEQ multiplex PCR. Of around 110,000 clones in the sample, roughly 72% are singletons; the top ten hold 7% to 8%. Study-level findings and limits: In a later analysis, V- and J-gene trimming of beta chains associated with a DCLRE1C missense variant, replicated independently.

The sequenced sample consisted of PBMCs. The origin of this receptor is a man between 25 and 39 years old in good health and CMV-seronegative.

DNA of the CDR3: TGTGCCAGCAGCGTTGGGGGGAGGGGGGGCACTGAAGCTTTCTTT. Translated: CASSVGGRGGTEAFF. This rearrangement joins TRBV9 to TRBJ1-1, with D perhaps matching TRBD1 (6 bases). This CDR3 has 15 residues. V lost 2 bases, J lost 4 bases, and 15 bases lay in between. The germline V gene has CDR1 SGDLS and CDR2 YYNGEE.